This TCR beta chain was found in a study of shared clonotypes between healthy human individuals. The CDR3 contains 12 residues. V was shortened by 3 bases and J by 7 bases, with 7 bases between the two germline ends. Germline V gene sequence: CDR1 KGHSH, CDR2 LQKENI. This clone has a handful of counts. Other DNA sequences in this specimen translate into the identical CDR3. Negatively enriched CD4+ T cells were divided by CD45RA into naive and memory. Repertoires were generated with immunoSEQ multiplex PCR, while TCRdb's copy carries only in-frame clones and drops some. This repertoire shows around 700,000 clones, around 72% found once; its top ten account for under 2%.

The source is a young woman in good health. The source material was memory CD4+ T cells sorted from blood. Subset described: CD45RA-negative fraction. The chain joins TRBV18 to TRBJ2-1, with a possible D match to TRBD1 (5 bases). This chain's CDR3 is CASSPQGNEQFF. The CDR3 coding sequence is TGTGCCAGCTCACCGCAGGGAAATGAGCAGTTCTTC.